This TCR beta chain was identified in a study of beta chain features in type 1 diabetes. The sample holds a few counts of this clone. The ends were cut back, 5 bases at V and 9 bases at J, with 7 bases in the middle. This CDR3 is built from 11 residues. CDR1 is SGHNT and CDR2 is YENEEA in the germline V gene. Since all of the isolated RNA was reverse transcribed, expressed TCRB transcripts were what got sequenced. TCRdb's copy holds only in-frame clones and misses some; the assay was immunoSEQ multiplex PCR. The table records 600,000 to 650,000 clones, about 14% of them present only once. This receptor was identified in a man between 18 and 29 years old in good health. The chain employs TRBV11-3 and TRBJ2-2; no reliable D call. Sample: naive CD4+ T cells from blood. CDR3 nucleotide sequence: TGTGCCAGCAGCAGAGGCAGGGAGCTGTTTTTT. This encodes CASSRGRELFF.